One and the same sample provided the 11 T cell receptor beta chains below, sequenced in a study of T cell clonality in common variable immunodeficiency. Method: immunoSEQ multiplex PCR; TCRdb's copy keeps in-frame clones and lacks some. The specimen has roughly 57,000 clones, none found just once. The sample was peripheral blood mononuclear cells. These receptors were collected from a person aged 18 to 75 in good health.

This clone was observed many times. The read ends 3 residues shy of where the CDR3 ends; the end is completed using the germline J gene. V is TRBV20-1 and J is TRBJ1-1; the match to TRBD1 covers 10 bases. This CDR3 has 12 amino acids. Germline CDR1 reads DFQATT; CDR2 reads SNEGSKA (reference sequence). The CDR3 sequence: CGRDRGGTEAFF. CDR3 bases read: TGCGGCCGGGACAGGGGCGGGACTGAA.

This clone has ten or more counts. The CDR3 goes on 3 residues after the read ends, and that part is filled in from the germline J gene. The chain links TRBV7-9 to TRBJ2-5; D not resolved. V was trimmed by 1 base and J by 5 bases, leaving 5 bases between them. Germline CDR1 SEHNR, CDR2 FQNEAQ (reference sequence). The CDR3 spans 12 residues. CDR3 sequence: CASSLEVETQYF. Incomplete CDR3 DNA: TGTGCCAGCAGCTTAGAGGTCGAGACC.

The table lists this clone with many counts. The read ends 3 residues shy of where the CDR3 ends; the end is completed using the germline J gene. The chain uses TRBV5-1 and TRBJ1-1; the D gene is possibly TRBD1 (5 bases). Per germline, CDR1 SGHRS and CDR2 YFSETQ. V lost 3 bases and J 1 base, leaving 13 bases between the germline ends. CDR3 length equals 15 residues. The covered CDR3 bases are TGCGCCAGCAGCTGGTGGGGGGACCCGAACACTGAA. Translated: CASSWWGDPNTE. The full CDR3 protein is CASSWWGDPNTEAFF.

This clone has at least ten counts. One end of the junction is discordant with germline, which a read error may explain. The read terminates 3 residues ahead of where the CDR3 ends, so the germline J gene completes it. The chain joins TRBV19 to TRBJ1-1, with 7 bases fitting TRBD1. The CDR3 is made up of 14 amino acids. Germline V gene sequence: CDR1 LNHDA, CDR2 SQIVND (reference sequence). The covered CDR3 bases are TGTGCCAGTACTATAGACAGGGTAGGAACTGAA. Protein: CASTIDRVGTE. The full-length CDR3 reads as CASTIDRVGTEAFF.

The sample holds many counts of this clone. The read finishes 3 residues shy of the CDR3 end, and the germline J gene is used to complete it. V is TRBV5-1 and J is TRBJ2-1; 7 bases fit TRBD1. Looked up from germline, CDR1 is SGHRS and CDR2 is YFSETQ. V lost 4 bases, J lost 8 bases, and 9 bases stayed unmatched. This CDR3 contains 14 residues. CDR3: CASSLQTGMDEQFF. Incomplete CDR3 DNA: TGCGCCAGCAGCCTACAGACAGGGATGGATGAG.

This clone was seen repeatedly, ten times or more. The CDR3 goes on 3 residues after the read ends, and that part is filled in from the germline J gene. The V and J genes are TRBV6-1 and TRBJ2-5; the D call may be TRBD1 or TRBD2 (5 bases each). The V gene's germline CDR1 is MNHNS and CDR2 SASEGT. The CDR3 has 14 amino acids. The V and J ends lost 4 bases and 5 bases respectively, with 14 bases between them. The CDR3 spells CASSVLREGETQYF. The DNA read from the CDR3 is TGTGCCAGCAGTGTTTTGCGAGAGGGGGAGACC.

This clone occurred many times. The read gets to within 3 residues of the CDR3 end, and the germline J gene fills in the rest. The chain is built from TRBV30 and TRBJ2-1; the D is unclear. Germline assignment: CDR1 GTSNPN and CDR2 SVGIG (reference sequence). Trimming took 8 bases from V and 2 from J, leaving 4 bases between them. The length of the CDR3 is 10 residues. CDR3 sequence: CAATYNEQFF. The sequenced CDR3 bases are TGTGCCGCGACCTACAATGAG.

In this sample, this clone turned up many times. The CDR3 end is not reached by the read, which stops 3 residues before it; the germline J gene fills it in. The chain is built from TRBV7-9 and TRBJ2-1, with D perhaps matching TRBD1 (5 bases). The ends were cut back, 5 bases at V and 1 base at J, with 6 bases in the middle. The germline gives CDR1 SEHNR, CDR2 FQNEAQ (reference sequence). The CDR3 contains 13 residues. CDR3 DNA, as far as it was read: TGTGCCAGCAGCCGACAGTCCTACAATGAG. It is translated as CASSRQSYNE. The complete CDR3 sequence is CASSRQSYNEQFF.

This clone was observed many times. The read falls 3 residues short of the CDR3 end, and the missing part is taken from the germline J gene. This chain joins TRBV7-2 and TRBJ1-1; D gene uncertain. Trimming shortened V by 1 base and J by 3 bases, and 6 bases separated the two germline ends. Germline CDR1 SGHTA, CDR2 FQGNSA. This CDR3 comprises 13 residues. The sequenced CDR3 bases are TGTGCCAGCAGCTTAGACTCGTACACTGAA. Translated: CASSLDSYTE. The entire CDR3 reads CASSLDSYTEAFF.

The table lists this clone with many counts. The read halts 3 residues ahead of the CDR3 end, with the missing end drawn from the germline J gene. V usage is TRBV29-1 and J usage is TRBJ2-2, with a possible D match to TRBD1 (6 bases). Per the germline V gene, CDR1 is SQVTM and CDR2 is ANQGSEA. V gave up 3 bases and J gave up 1 base, with 9 bases separating them. CDR3 size: 14 residues. The covered CDR3 bases are TGCAGCGTTGAGGGGACAATGAACACCGGGGAG. Protein sequence: CSVEGTMNTGE. In full, the CDR3 is CSVEGTMNTGELFF.

This clone was recorded at least ten times. The CDR3 end falls 3 residues outside the read, so it is completed with the germline J gene. The rearrangement links TRBV11-2 to TRBJ1-2; D is undetermined. The length of the CDR3 is 12 residues. The V end was cut by 0 bases, the J end by 5 bases, with 4 bases between. CDR1 is SGHAT, CDR2 FQNNGV, per germline. The sequenced part of the CDR3 DNA is TGTGCCAGCAGCTTAGACGGTTATGGC. This codes for CASSLDGYG. The full CDR3 protein reads CASSLDGYGYTF. The full variable domain, in which reference TRBV11-2 and TRBJ1-2 provide the parts outside the CDR3, is EAGVAQSPRYKIIEKRQSVAFWCNPISGHATLYWYQQILGQGPKLLIQFQNNGVVDDSQLPKDRFSAERLKGVDSTLKIQPAKLEDSAVYLCASSLDGYGYTFGSGTRLTVV.